This T cell receptor (beta chain) was sequenced for a study of radiotherapy plus CTLA-4 blockade in lung cancer. About the research overall: Across the patients, objective responses occurred in about 19%, and disease control in approximately 30%.

Whole-study results and caveats: TCR clones originating in tumors grew in number in blood after radiotherapy plus ipilimumab. Response, reportedly, was best predicted by interferon-beta along with early blood T cell clone dynamics.

Using immunoSEQ multiplex PCR, the repertoire was profiled, and TCRdb retains in-frame clones only, with some absent. The table includes around 120,000 clones, about four fifths detected once. Regarding this clone: Its antigen is not known.

The study treated chemo-refractory metastatic non-small-cell lung cancer patients with focal radiation plus ipilimumab CTLA-4 blockade. In germline, CDR1 is SNHLY, CDR2 FYNNEI. CDR3 length: 13 residues. Between the trimmed V and J ends, which lost 6 bases and 4 bases, there was a span of 10 bases. This sequence originates from a human donor with non-small cell lung cancer who had a partial response to radiotherapy plus ipilimumab. Sequences were derived from peripheral blood, sampled from a patient treated with radiotherapy plus ipilimumab. The V gene is TRBV2, the J gene TRBJ2-1; TRBD2 is a possible D gene (5 bases). Written as DNA, the CDR3 is TGTGCCAGCAGGAGACTACTTTACAATGAGCAGTTCTTC. This translates into CASRRLLYNEQFF.